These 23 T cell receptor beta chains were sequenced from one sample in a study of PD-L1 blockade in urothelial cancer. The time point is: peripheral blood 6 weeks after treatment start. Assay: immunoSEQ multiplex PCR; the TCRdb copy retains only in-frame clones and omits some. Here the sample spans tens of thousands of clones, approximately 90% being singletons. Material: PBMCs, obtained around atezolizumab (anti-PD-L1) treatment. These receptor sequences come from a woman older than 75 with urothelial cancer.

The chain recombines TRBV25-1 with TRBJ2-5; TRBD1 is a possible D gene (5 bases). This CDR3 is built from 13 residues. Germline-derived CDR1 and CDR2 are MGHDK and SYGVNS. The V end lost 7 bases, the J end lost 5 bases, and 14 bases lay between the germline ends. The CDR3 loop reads CASIDSFRETQYF. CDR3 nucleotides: TGTGCCAGCATCGACAGCTTTAGGGAGACCCAGTACTTC.

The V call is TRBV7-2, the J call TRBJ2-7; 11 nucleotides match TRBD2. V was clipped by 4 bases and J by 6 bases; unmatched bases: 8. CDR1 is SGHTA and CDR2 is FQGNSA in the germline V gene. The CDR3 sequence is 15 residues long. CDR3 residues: CASSSRLAGFPEQYF. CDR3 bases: TGTGCCAGCAGCTCGCGACTAGCGGGATTCCCCGAGCAGTACTTC.

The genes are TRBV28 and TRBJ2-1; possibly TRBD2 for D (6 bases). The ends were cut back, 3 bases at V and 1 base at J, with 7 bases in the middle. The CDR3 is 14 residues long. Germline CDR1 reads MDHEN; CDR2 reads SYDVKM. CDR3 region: CASSLGLSYNEQFF. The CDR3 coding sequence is TGTGCCAGCAGTTTGGGACTGTCCTACAATGAGCAGTTCTTC.

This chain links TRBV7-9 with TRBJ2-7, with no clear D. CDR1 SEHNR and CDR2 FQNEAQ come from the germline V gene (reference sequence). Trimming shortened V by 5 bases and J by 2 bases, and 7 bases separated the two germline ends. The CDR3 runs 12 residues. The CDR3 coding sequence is TGTGCCAGCAGCCGCGCGGCCTACGAGCAGTACTTC. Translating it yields CASSRAAYEQYF.

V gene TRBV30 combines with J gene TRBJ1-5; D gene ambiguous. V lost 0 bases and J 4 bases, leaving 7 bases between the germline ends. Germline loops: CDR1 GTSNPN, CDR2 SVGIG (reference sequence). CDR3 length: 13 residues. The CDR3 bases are TGTGCCTGGAGTGTACAGCAAAATCAGCCCCAGCATTTT. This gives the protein CAWSVQQNQPQHF.

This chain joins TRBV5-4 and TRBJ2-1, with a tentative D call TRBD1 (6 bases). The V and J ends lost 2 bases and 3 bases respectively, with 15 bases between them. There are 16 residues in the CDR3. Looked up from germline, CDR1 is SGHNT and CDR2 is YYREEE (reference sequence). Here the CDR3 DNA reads TGTGCCAGCAGCTTCGGCAGAAGGACAGTCTACAATGAGCAGTTCTTC. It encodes CASSFGRRTVYNEQFF.

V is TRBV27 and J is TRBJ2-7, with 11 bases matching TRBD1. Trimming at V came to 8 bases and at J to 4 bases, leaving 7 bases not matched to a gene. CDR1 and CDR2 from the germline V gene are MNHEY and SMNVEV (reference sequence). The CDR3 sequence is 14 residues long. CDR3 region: CASFRTGGRYEQYF. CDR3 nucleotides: TGTGCCAGCTTTAGGACAGGGGGCAGGTACGAGCAGTACTTC.

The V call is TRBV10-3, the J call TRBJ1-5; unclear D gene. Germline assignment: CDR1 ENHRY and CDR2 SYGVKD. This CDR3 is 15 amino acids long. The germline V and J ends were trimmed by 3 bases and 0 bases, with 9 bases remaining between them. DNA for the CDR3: TGTGCCATCAGTGATTCGAGTAATAGCAATCAGCCCCAGCATTTT. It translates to CAISDSSNSNQPQHF.

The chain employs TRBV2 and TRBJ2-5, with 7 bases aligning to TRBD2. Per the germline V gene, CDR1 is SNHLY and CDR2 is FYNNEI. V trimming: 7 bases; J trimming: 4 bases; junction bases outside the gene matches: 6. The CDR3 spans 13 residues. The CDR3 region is CASKGREGETQYF. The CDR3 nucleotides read TGTGCCAGCAAAGGCAGGGAGGGAGAGACCCAGTACTTC.

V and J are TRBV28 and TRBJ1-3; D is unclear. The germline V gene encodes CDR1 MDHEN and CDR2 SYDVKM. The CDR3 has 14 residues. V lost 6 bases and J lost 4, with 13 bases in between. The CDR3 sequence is CASRAGSSGNTIYF. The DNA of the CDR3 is TGTGCCAGCAGAGCGGGTAGTAGCGGAAACACCATATATTTT.

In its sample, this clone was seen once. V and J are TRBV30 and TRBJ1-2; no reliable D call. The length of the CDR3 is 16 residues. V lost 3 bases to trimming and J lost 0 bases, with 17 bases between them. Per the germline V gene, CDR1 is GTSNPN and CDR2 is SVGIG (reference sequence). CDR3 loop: CAWSEGAGATNYGYTF. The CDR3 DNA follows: TGTGCCTGGAGCGAGGGAGCAGGAGCAACTAACTATGGCTACACCTTC. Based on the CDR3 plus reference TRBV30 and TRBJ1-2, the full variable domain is SQTIHQWPATLVQPVGSPLSLECTVEGTSNPNLYWYRQAAGRGLQLLFYSVGIGQISSEVPQNLSASRPQDRQFILSSKKLLLSDSGFYLCAWSEGAGATNYGYTFGSGTRLTVV.

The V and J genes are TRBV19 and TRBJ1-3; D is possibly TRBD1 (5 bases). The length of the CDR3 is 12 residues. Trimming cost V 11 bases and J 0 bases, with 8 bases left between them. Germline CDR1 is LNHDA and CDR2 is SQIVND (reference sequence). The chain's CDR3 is CAVQGSGNTIYF. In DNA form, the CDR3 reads TGTGCCGTGCAGGGCTCTGGAAACACCATATATTTT.

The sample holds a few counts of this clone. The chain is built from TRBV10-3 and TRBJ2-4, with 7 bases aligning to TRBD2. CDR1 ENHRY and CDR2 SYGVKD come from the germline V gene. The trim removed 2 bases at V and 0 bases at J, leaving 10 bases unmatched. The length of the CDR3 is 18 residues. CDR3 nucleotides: TGTGCCATCAGTGAGAGGGGAGGGAGCGCTCTAGCCAAAAACATTCAGTACTTC. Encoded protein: CAISERGGSALAKNIQYF.

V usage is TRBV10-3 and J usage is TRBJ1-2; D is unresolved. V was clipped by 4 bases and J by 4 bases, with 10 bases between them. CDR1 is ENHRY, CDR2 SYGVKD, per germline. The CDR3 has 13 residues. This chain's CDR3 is CAISGQARYGYTF. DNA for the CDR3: TGTGCCATCAGTGGCCAGGCGCGCTATGGCTACACCTTC.

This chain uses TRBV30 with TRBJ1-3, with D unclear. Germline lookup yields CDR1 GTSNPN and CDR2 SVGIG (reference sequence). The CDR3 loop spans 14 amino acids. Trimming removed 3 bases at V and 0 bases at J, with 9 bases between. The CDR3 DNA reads TGTGCCTGGAGCCCGGGGAGCTCTGGAAACACCATATATTTT. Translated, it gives CAWSPGSSGNTIYF.

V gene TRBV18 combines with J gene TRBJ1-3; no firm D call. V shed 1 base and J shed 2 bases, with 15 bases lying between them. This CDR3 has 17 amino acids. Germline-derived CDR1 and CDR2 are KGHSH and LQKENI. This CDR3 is CASSPQGQGGPGNTIYF. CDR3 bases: TGTGCCAGCTCACCACAAGGCCAAGGCGGGCCTGGAAACACCATATATTTT.

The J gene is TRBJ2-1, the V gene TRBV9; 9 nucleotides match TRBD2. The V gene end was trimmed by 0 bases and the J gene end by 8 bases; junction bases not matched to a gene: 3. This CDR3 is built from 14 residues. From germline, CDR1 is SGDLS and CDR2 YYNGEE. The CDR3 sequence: CASSVGGGRDEQFF. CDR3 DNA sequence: TGTGCCAGCAGCGTAGGGGGCGGGAGGGATGAGCAGTTCTTC.

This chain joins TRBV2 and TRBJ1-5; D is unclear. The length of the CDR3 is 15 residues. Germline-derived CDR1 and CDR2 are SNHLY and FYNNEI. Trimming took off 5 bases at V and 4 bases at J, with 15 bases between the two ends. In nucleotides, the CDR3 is TGTGCCAGCAGTCGGGATGGACTGCCGAATCAGCCCCAGCATTTT. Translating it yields CASSRDGLPNQPQHF. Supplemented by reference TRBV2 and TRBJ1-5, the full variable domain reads EPEVTQTPSHQVTQMGQEVILRCVPISNHLYFYWYRQILGQKVEFLVSFYNNEISEKSEIFDDQFSVERPDGSNFTLKIRSTKLEDSAMYFCASSRDGLPNQPQHFGDGTRLSIL.

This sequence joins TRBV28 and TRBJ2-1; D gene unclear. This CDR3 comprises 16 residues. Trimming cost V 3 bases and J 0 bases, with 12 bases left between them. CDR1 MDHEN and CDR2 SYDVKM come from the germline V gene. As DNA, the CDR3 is TGTGCCAGCAGTTTTTCTGCGTATTACTCCTACAATGAGCAGTTCTTC. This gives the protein CASSFSAYYSYNEQFF.

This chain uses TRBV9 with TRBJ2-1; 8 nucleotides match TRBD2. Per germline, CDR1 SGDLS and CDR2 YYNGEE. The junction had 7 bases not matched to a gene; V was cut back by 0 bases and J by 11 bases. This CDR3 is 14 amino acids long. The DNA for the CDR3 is TGTGCCAGCAGCGTAGACAGCGGGGGCTCCCAGCAGTTCTTC. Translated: CASSVDSGGSQQFF.

The DNA of the CDR3 is TGCGCCAGCAGCCAAGATGGGACTAGCGGGAGACTCTACAATGAGCAGTTCTTC. It codes for CASSQDGTSGRLYNEQFF. This rearrangement joins TRBV4-1 to TRBJ2-1; 14 bases line up with TRBD2. The CDR3 covers 18 residues. Per the germline V gene, CDR1 is MGHRA and CDR2 is YSYEKL. Trimming took 0 bases from V and 3 from J; bases not matched to a gene: 4.

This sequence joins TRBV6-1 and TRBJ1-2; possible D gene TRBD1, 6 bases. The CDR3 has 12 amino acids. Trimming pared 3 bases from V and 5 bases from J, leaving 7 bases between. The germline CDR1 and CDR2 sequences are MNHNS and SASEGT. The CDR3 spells CASSDRGYGYTF. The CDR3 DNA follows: TGTGCCAGCAGTGACAGGGGTTATGGCTACACCTTC.

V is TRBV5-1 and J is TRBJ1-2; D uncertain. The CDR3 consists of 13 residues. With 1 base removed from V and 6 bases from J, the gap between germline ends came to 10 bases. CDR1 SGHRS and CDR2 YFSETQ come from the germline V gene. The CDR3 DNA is TGCGCCAGCAGCTTGACAGAGCAGGATGGCTACACCTTC. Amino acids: CASSLTEQDGYTF.